The 7 T cell receptor beta chains presented below share a single source sample, sequenced in a study of blood T cell repertoires in COVID-19. Clones were read by immunoSEQ multiplex PCR, and TCRdb kept only the in-frame ones, dropping some. The sample contains 65,000 to 75,000 clones, roughly three quarters of which appear only once. Specimen: peripheral blood. These receptors originate from a man aged 65 to 79 with acute or convalescent COVID-19.

CDR3 sequence (DNA): TGCGCCAGCAGCCGCCAAGCAGCGACAGATACGCAGTATTTT. It is translated as CASSRQAATDTQYF. The chain uses TRBV5-1 and TRBJ2-3; no firm D call. The CDR3 sequence is 14 residues long. The germline V gene encodes CDR1 SGHRS and CDR2 YFSETQ. With 4 bases removed from V and 3 bases from J, the gap between germline ends came to 12 bases.

Here the CDR3 reads CASSQLELVGTDTQYF. As DNA, the CDR3 is TGTGCCAGCAGCCAACTCGAGCTTGTGGGCACAGATACGCAGTATTTT. This chain connects TRBV4-2 to TRBJ2-3, with unresolved D. Germline CDR1 and CDR2: LGHNA and YNFKEQ. This CDR3 has 16 residues. V was pared by 2 bases and J by 1 base, with 13 bases between.

The CDR3: CASSYFGQGFNQPQHF. The CDR3 nucleotides are TGTGCCAGCAGTTACTTCGGACAGGGGTTTAATCAGCCCCAGCATTTT. This chain connects TRBV6-2 or TRBV6-3 to TRBJ1-5; 9 nucleotides align to TRBD1. The J segment lost 4 bases and the V segment lost 1 base, leaving 5 bases of the junction unmatched. CDR3 length: 16 amino acids. Germline V CDR1 and CDR2: MNHEY, SVGEGT.

The V and J genes are TRBV5-4 and TRBJ2-3; 9 bases are shared with TRBD1. The CDR3 loop spans 14 amino acids. Looked up from germline, CDR1 is SGHNT and CDR2 is YYREEE (reference sequence). Unmatched junction bases numbered 2, after V lost 4 bases and J lost 2 bases. CDR3 amino acids: CASSLQGATDTQYF. The CDR3 coding sequence is TGTGCCAGCAGCCTACAGGGGGCCACAGATACGCAGTATTTT.

The table lists this clone with a few counts. The rearrangement links TRBV2 to TRBJ2-5; TRBD2 agrees at 11 bases. Germline values: CDR1 SNHLY, CDR2 FYNNEI. The length of the CDR3 is 16 residues. Losses at the gene ends were 6 bases for V and 0 bases for J; bases not matched to a gene: 6. The CDR3 sequence is CASRRRLAGHQETQYF. Here the CDR3 DNA reads TGTGCCAGCAGACGACGACTAGCGGGACACCAAGAGACCCAGTACTTC.

This sequence joins TRBV18 and TRBJ2-2; 8 nucleotides align to TRBD2. J gave up 5 bases and V 4 bases, and 12 bases lay outside the gene matches. Per the germline V gene, CDR1 is KGHSH and CDR2 is LQKENI. The CDR3 consists of 17 residues. DNA of the CDR3: TGTGCCAGCTCACAGGTGGGAGCGGGAGAAAGAACCGGGGAGCTGTTTTTT. This translates into CASSQVGAGERTGELFF.

This chain uses TRBV6-4 with TRBJ2-1; tentative D call: TRBD2 (7 bases). In germline, CDR1 is MRHNA, CDR2 SNTAGT. The CDR3 has 15 amino acids. V was shortened by 6 bases and J by 8 bases, with 20 bases between the two germline ends. The CDR3 nucleotides read TGTGCCAGCAGCCCCAAGGGGGAGGGCCTCTATGAGCAGTTCTTC. This translates into CASSPKGEGLYEQFF.